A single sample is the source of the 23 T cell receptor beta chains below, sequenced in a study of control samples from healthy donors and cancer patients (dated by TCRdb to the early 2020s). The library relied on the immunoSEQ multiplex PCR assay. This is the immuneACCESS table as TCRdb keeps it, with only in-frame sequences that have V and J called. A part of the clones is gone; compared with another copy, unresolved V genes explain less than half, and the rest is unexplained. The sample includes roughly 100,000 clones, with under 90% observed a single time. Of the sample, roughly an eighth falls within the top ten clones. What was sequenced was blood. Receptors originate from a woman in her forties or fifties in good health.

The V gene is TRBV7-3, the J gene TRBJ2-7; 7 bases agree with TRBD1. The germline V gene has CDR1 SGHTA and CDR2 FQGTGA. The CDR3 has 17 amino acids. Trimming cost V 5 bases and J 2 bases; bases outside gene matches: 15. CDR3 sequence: CASSPNSPRGYPYEQYF. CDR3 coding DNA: TGTGCCAGCAGCCCTAACAGCCCCAGGGGGTACCCCTACGAGCAGTACTTC.

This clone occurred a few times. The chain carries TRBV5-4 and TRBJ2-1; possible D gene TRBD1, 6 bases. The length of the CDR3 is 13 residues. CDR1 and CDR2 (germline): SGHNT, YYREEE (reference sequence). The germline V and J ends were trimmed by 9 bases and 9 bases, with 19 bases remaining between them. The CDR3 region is CATTHPDRPEQFF. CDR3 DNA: TGTGCCACAACCCACCCGGACAGACCTGAGCAGTTCTTC.

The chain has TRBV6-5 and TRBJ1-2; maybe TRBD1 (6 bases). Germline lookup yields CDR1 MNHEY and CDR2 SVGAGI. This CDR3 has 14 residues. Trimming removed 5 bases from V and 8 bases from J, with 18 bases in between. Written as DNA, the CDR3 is TGTGCCAGCAGTCGCTCCGGGACAAACAAAGGCTACACCTTC. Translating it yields CASSRSGTNKGYTF.

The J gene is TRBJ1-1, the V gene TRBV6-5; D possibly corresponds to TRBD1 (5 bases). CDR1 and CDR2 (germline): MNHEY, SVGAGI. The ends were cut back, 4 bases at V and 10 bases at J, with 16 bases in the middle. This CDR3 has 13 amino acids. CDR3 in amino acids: CASSSTPGRLAFF. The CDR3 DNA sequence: TGTGCCAGCAGTTCGACTCCGGGACGACTAGCTTTCTTT.

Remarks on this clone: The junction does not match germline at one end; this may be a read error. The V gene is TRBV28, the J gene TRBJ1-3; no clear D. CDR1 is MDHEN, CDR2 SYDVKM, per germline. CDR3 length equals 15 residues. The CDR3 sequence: CASSPQRAGGSTIYF. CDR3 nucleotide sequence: TGTGCCAGCAGTCCCCAGCGGGCGGGAGGAAGCACCATATATTTT.

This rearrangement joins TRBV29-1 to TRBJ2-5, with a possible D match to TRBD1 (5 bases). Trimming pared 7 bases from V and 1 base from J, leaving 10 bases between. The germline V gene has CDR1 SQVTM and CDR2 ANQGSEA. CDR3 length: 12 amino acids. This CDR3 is CSAQEPQETQYF. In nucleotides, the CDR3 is TGCAGCGCACAGGAACCCCAAGAGACCCAGTACTTC.

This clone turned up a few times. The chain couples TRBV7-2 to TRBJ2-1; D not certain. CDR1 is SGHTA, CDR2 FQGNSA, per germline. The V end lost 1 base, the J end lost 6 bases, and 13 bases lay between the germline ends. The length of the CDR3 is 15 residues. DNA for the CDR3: TGTGCCAGCAGCTTAGGAGCTCATCTGAGCAATGAGCAGTTCTTC. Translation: CASSLGAHLSNEQFF.

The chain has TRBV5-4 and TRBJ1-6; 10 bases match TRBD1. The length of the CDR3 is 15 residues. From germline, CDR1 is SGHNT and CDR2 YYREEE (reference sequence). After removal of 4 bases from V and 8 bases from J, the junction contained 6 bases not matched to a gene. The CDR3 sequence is CASSKGQGSDSPLHF. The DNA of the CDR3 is TGTGCCAGCAGCAAGGGACAGGGGTCGGATTCACCCCTCCACTTT.

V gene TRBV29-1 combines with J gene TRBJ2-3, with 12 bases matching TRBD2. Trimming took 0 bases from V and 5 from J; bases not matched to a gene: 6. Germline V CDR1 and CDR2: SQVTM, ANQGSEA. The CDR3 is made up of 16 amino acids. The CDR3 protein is CSVEDSSGRALDTQYF. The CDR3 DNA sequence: TGCAGCGTTGAAGATTCTAGCGGGAGGGCCCTAGATACGCAGTATTTT.

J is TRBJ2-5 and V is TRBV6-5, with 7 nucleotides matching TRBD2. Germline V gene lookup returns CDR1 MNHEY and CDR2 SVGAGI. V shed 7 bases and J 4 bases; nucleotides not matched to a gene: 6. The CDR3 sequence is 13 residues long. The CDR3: CASKGPGGETQYF. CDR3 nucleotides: TGTGCCAGCAAAGGCCCGGGAGGAGAGACCCAGTACTTC.

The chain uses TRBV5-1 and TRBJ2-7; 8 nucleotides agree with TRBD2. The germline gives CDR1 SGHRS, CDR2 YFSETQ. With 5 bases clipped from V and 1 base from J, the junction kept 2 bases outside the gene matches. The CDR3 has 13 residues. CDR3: CASSGLASYEQYF. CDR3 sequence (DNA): TGCGCCAGCAGTGGACTAGCTTCCTACGAGCAGTACTTC.

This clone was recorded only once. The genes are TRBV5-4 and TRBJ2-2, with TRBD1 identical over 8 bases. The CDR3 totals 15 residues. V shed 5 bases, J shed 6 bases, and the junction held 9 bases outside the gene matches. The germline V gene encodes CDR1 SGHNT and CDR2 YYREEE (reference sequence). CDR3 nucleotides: TGTGCCAGCAGTTTTGACAGGGGTAATGCCGGGGAGCTGTTTTTT. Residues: CASSFDRGNAGELFF.

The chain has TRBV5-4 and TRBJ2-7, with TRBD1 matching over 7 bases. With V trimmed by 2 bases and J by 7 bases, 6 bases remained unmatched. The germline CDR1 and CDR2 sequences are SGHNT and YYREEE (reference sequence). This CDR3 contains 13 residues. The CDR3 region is CASSFQGVGEQYF. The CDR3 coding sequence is TGTGCCAGCAGCTTCCAGGGGGTCGGTGAGCAGTACTTC.

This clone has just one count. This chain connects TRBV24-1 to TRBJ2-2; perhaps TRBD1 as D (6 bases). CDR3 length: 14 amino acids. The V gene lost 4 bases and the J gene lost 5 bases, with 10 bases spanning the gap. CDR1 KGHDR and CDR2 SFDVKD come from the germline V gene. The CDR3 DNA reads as TGTGCCACCAGTGACCAAACAGGGACCGGGGAGCTGTTTTTT. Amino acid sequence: CATSDQTGTGELFF.

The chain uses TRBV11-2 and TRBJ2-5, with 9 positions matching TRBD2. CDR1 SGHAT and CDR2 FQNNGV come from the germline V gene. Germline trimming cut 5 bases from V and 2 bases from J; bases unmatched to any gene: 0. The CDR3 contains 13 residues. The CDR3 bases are TGTGCCAGCAGCGGACTAGCGCAAGAGACCCAGTACTTC. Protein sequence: CASSGLAQETQYF.

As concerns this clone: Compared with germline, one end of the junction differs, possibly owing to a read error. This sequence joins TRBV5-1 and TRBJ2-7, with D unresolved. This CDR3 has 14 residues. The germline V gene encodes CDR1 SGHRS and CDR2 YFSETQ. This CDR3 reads CASSLSTNSYAQYF. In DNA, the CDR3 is TGCGCCAGCAGCTTGTCAACAAACTCCTACGCGCAGTACTTC.

The chain's CDR3 is CAIGPGGGEKLFF. Written as DNA, the CDR3 is TGTGCCATCGGCCCGGGGGGAGGGGAAAAACTGTTTTTT. The chain is built from TRBV10-3 and TRBJ1-4; maybe TRBD1 (5 bases). V lost 8 bases to trimming and J lost 8 bases, with 15 bases between them. CDR3 length: 13 amino acids. CDR1 is ENHRY, CDR2 SYGVKD, per germline.

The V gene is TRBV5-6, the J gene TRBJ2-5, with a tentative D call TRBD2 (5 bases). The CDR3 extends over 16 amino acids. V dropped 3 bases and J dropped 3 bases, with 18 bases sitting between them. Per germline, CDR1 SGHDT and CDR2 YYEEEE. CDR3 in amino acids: CASSSRESGFEETQYF. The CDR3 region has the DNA TGTGCCAGCAGCTCTAGAGAGTCGGGGTTCGAAGAGACCCAGTACTTC. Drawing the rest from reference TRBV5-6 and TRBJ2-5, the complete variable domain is DAGVTQSPTHLIKTRGQQVTLRCSPKSGHDTVSWYQQALGQGPQFIFQYYEEEERQRGNFPDRFSGHQFPNYSSELNVNALLLGDSALYLCASSSRESGFEETQYFGPGTRLLVL.

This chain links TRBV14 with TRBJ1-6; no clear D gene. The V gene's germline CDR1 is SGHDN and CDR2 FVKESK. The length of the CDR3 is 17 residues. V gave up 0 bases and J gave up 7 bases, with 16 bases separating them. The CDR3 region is CASSQDAGGRPNSPLHF. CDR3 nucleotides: TGTGCCAGCAGCCAAGACGCGGGAGGTCGGCCAAATTCACCCCTCCACTTT.

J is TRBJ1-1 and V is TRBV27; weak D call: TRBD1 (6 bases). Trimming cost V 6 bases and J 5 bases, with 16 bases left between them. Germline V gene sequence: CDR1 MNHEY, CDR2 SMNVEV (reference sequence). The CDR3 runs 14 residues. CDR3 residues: CASSFQGRGTEAFF. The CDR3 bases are TGTGCCAGCAGCTTTCAGGGTAGGGGGACTGAAGCTTTCTTT.

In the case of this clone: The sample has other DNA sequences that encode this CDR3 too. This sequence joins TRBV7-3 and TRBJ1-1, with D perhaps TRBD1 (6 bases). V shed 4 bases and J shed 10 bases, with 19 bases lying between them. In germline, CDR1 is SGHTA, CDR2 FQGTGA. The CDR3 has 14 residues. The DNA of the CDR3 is TGTGCCAGCAGCTCAGACCGGGGGCCCGGGGGAGCTTTCTTT. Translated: CASSSDRGPGGAFF.

CDR3 loop: CASSLGLSTNEKLFF. CDR3 in DNA: TGCGCCAGCAGCTTGGGGCTTTCAACTAATGAAAAACTGTTTTTT. The chain uses TRBV5-1 and TRBJ1-4, with unresolved D. The CDR3 consists of 15 residues. CDR1 is SGHRS, CDR2 YFSETQ, per germline. V was trimmed by 0 bases and J by 0 bases, leaving 6 bases between them.

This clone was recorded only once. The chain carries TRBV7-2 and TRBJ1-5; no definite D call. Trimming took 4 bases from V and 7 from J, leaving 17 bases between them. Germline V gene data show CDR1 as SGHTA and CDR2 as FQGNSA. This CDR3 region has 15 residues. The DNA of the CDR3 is TGTGCCAGCAGCTCCTTTTTCGGACGGTACCAGCCCCAGCATTTT. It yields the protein CASSSFFGRYQPQHF.